The present T cell receptor (beta chain) was sequenced within a study of T cells in Graves' hyperthyroidism and ophthalmopathy. Study at large: The initial diagnosis was the point when peripheral blood was collected, ahead of any treatment.

The PBMCs had their origin in roughly 9.4 ml of fresh peripheral blood. Looked up from germline, CDR1 is SGHRS and CDR2 is YFSETQ. The V and J ends lost 4 bases and 4 bases, in that order; junction bases with no gene match: 11. The CDR3 is 16 amino acids. Amplification targeted TCR beta CDR3 regions from RNA transcripts. During a first-round RT-PCR of the TCR CDR3, the HTBI primer set was used. TCRdb reprocessed the multiplex PCR reads via MiXCR and lists one record per CDR3 protein. The table has some 690,000 distinct CDR3 sequences, 15% to 20% seen once; the top ten hold about a sixth. The genes are TRBV5-1 and TRBJ2-1; 7 bases agree with TRBD1. Sequencing was done on a sample of blood. This clonotype was sampled from a man aged 50 to 60 with Graves' hyperthyroidism. The CDR3 nucleotides read TGCGCCAGCAGCCCATACAGGGGAGCCCCTTACAATGAGCAGTTCTTC. Translation: CASSPYRGAPYNEQFF.